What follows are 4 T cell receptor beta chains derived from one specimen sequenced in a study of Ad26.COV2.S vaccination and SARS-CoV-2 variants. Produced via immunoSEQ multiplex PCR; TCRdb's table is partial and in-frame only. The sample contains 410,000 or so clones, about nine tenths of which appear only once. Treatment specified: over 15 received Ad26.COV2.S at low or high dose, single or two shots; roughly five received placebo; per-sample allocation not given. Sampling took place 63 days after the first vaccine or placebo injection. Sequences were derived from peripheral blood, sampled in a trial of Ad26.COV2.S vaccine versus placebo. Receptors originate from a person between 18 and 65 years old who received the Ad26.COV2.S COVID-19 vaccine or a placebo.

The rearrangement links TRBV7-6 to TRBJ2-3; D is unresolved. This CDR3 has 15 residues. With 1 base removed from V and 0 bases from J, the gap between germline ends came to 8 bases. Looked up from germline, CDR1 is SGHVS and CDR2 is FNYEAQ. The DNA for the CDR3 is TGTGCCAGCAGCTTAGTACACCGAAGCACAGATACGCAGTATTTT. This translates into CASSLVHRSTDTQYF.

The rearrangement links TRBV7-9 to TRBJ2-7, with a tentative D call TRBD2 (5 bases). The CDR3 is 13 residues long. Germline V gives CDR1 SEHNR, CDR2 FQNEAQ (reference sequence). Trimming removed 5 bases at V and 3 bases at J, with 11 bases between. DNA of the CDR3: TGTGCCAGCAGCATCGGGAATAACTACGAGCAGTACTTC. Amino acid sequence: CASSIGNNYEQYF.

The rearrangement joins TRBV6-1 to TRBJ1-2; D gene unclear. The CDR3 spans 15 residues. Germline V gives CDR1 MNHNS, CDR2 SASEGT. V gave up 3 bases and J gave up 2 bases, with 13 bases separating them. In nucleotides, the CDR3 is TGTGCCAGCAGTGATAGGGCAGGCGTCAACTATGGCTACACCTTC. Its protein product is CASSDRAGVNYGYTF.

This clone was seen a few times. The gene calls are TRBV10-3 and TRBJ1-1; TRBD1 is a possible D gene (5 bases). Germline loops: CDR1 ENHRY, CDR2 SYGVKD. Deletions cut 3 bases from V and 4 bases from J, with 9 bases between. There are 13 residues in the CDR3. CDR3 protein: CAISDSRATEAFF. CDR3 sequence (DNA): TGTGCCATCAGTGATTCCAGGGCCACTGAAGCTTTCTTT.